Listed here are 9 T cell receptor beta chains from one sample, sequenced in a study of CD8+ T cells in alopecia areata. Following extraction, RNA underwent reverse transcription to cDNA, which served as the sequencing template. Method: immunoSEQ multiplex PCR; TCRdb's copy keeps in-frame clones and lacks some. Of some 240,000 clones in the sample, less than 75% were seen once. Noted treatment: oral pan-JAK inhibitor, 5-10 mg twice daily. The sequencing used CD4+ T cells sorted from blood, collected at week 4, from a patient treated with tofacitinib. The source is a human donor with alopecia areata.

For this clone: With a much larger clone just one base away, this may be a read error. V usage is TRBV11-2 and J usage is TRBJ2-5; D is uncertain. The CDR3 runs 11 residues. CDR1 is SGHAT, CDR2 FQNNGV, per germline. V shed 2 bases and J shed 3 bases, with 1 base lying between them. CDR3: CASSLKETQYF. The CDR3 DNA is TGTGCCAGCAGCTTAAAAGAGACCCAGTACTTC.

This clone was picked up many times. V usage is TRBV10-3 and J usage is TRBJ2-7; 7 nucleotides match TRBD2. Per the germline V gene, CDR1 is ENHRY and CDR2 is SYGVKD. The V and J ends lost 4 bases and 2 bases, in that order; junction bases with no gene match: 2. CDR3 length: 13 amino acids. DNA for the CDR3: TGTGCCATCAGTGGAGGACTAGCCTACGAGCAGTACTTC. It yields the protein CAISGGLAYEQYF.

A few counts support this clone. Distinct nucleotide sequences in the sample also encode this CDR3. The chain combines TRBV29-1 with TRBJ2-7; no clear D. V shed 4 bases and J shed 1 base, with 5 bases lying between them. Per the germline V gene, CDR1 is SQVTM and CDR2 is ANQGSEA. CDR3 length: 11 amino acids. The CDR3 coding sequence is TGCAGCGTTGGGGATTCCTACGAGCAGTACTTC. This encodes CSVGDSYEQYF.

The chain links TRBV29-1 to TRBJ2-7; D gene ambiguous. Germline CDR1 SQVTM, CDR2 ANQGSEA. This CDR3 contains 14 residues. With 7 bases removed from V and 0 bases from J, the gap between germline ends came to 16 bases. For the CDR3, the DNA is TGCAGCGCCAAAAGTCAGGTCGCCTCCTACGAGCAGTACTTC. This translates into CSAKSQVASYEQYF.

V usage is TRBV5-1 and J usage is TRBJ1-2, with a weak D call TRBD1 (6 bases). The length of the CDR3 is 13 residues. The V gene's germline CDR1 is SGHRS and CDR2 YFSETQ. Trimming took 1 base from V and 6 from J, leaving 10 bases between them. CDR3 residues: CASSLTPGDGYTF. The CDR3 region has the DNA TGCGCCAGCAGCTTGACCCCAGGGGATGGCTACACCTTC.

The DNA for the CDR3 is TGCGCCAGCAGCTTGGTCCGGGAGGCTGAAGCTTTCTTT. It translates to CASSLVREAEAFF. V gene TRBV5-1 combines with J gene TRBJ1-1; D unresolved. The germline CDR1 and CDR2 sequences are SGHRS and YFSETQ. The ends were cut back, 0 bases at V and 6 bases at J, with 9 bases in the middle. There are 13 residues in the CDR3.

This clone has more than one count but fewer than ten. The chain couples TRBV7-2 to TRBJ2-5, with TRBD1 matching over 8 bases. The CDR3 contains 13 residues. The V and J ends lost 5 bases and 8 bases, in that order; junction bases with no gene match: 7. Germline loops: CDR1 SGHTA, CDR2 FQGNSA. CDR3 DNA sequence: TGTGCCAGCAGCCCCTCGACAGGGGAAACCCAGTACTTC. It encodes CASSPSTGETQYF. Using reference TRBV7-2 and TRBJ2-5 for the parts outside the CDR3, the full variable domain is GAGVSQSPSNKVTEKGKDVELRCDPISGHTALYWYRQSLGQGLEFLIYFQGNSAPDKSGLPSDRFSAERTGGSVSTLTIQRTQQEDSAVYLCASSPSTGETQYFGPGTRLLVL.

The V and J genes are TRBV30 and TRBJ2-1, with D possibly being TRBD2 (6 bases). Trimming pared 5 bases from V and 4 bases from J, leaving 15 bases between. Per the germline V gene, CDR1 is GTSNPN and CDR2 is SVGIG (reference sequence). The CDR3 length is 14 residues. The CDR3 sequence: CAWGGASRYNEQFF. In nucleotides, the CDR3 is TGTGCCTGGGGCGGGGCAAGTCGATACAATGAGCAGTTCTTC.

The gene calls are TRBV2 and TRBJ2-1, with D possibly TRBD1 on 5 matching bases. The V gene lost 7 bases and the J gene lost 8 bases, with 21 bases spanning the gap. Looked up from germline, CDR1 is SNHLY and CDR2 is FYNNEI. The CDR3 is 15 residues long. The CDR3 spells CASTPGQGSRYEQFF. CDR3 DNA sequence: TGTGCCAGCACCCCTGGGCAGGGAAGTCGTTATGAGCAGTTCTTC.